This record looks at one T cell receptor (beta chain) sequence and its context. Antigen unknown. Survey-level immunoSEQ v3.0 assays were run. The method was immunoSEQ multiplex PCR; TCRdb's version includes in-frame clones alone and lacks a portion of them. The top ten clones hold around 4.4% of a sample with around 37,000 clones, approximately 85% of them seen once. These data originate in a study of long-term antiretroviral therapy in people with HIV. General study points: ART adherence, viral resistance and therapy changes were undocumented.

Only United States sites treated participants with HIV. The TCR was taken from a man between 18 and 35 years old with HIV. Sequenced here: unsorted PBMCs, sampled about 3.4 years after starting antiretroviral therapy.

The CDR3 loop reads CASCLGGGYEQYF. As DNA, the CDR3 is TGTGCCAGCTGCCTGGGAGGGGGCTACGAGCAGTACTTC. This chain joins TRBV25-1 and TRBJ2-7; D possibly corresponds to TRBD2 (7 bases). The V and J ends lost 8 bases and 3 bases respectively, with 14 bases between them. Germline CDR1 is MGHDK and CDR2 is SYGVNS. CDR3 length: 13 residues.